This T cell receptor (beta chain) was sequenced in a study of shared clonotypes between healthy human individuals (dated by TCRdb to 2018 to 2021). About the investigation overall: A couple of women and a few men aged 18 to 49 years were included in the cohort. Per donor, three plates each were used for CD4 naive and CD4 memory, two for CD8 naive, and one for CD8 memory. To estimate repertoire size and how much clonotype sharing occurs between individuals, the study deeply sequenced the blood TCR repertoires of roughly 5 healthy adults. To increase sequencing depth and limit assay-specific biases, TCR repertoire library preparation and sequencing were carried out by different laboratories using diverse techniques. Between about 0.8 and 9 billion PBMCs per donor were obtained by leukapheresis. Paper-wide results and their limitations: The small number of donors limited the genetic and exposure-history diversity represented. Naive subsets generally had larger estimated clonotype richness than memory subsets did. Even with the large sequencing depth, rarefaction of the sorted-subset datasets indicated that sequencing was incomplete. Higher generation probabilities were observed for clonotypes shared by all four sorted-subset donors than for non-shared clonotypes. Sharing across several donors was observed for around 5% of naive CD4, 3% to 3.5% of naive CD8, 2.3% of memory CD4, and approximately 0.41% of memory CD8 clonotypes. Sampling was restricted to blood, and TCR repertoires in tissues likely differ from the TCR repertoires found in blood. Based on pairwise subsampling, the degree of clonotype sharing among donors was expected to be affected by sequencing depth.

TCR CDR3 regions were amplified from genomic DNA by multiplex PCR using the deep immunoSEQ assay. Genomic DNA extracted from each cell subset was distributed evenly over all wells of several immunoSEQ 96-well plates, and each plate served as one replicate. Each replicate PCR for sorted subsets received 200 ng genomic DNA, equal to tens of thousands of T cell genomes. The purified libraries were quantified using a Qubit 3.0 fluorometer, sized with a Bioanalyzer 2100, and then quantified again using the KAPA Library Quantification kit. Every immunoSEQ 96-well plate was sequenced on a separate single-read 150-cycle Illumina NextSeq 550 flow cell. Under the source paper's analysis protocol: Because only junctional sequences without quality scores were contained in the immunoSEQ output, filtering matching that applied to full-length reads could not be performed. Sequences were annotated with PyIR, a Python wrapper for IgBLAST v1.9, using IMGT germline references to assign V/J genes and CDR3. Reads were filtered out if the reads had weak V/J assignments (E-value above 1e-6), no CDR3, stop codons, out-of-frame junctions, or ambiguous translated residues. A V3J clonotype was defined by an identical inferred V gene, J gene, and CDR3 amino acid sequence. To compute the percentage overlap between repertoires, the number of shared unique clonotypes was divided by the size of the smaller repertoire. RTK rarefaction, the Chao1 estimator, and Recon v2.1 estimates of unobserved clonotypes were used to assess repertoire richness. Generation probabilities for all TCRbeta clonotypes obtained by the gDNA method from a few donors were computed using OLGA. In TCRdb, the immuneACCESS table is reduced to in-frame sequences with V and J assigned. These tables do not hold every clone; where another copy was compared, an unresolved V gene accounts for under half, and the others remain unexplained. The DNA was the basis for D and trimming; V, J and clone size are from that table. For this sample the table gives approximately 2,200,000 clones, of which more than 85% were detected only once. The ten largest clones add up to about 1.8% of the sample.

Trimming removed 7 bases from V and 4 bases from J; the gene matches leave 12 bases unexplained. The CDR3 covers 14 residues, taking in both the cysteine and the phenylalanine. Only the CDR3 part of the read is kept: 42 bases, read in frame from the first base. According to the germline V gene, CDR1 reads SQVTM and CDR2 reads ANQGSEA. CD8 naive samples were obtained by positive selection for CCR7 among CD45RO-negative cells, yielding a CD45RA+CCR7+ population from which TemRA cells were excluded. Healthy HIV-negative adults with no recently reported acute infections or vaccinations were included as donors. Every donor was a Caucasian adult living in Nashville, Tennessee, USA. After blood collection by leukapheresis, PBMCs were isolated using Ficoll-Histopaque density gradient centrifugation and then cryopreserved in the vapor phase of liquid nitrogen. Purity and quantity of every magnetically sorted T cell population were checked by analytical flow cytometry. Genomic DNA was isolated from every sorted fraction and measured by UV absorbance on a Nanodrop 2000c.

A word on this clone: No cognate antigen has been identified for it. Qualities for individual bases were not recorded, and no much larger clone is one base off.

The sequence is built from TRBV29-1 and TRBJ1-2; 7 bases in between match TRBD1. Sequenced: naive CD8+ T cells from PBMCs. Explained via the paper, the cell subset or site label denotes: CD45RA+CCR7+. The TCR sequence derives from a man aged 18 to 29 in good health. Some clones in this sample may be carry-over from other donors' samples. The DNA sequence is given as TGCAGCGCCTCATTACCGGGACAGCTCTATGGCTACACCTTC. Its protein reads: CSASLPGQLYGYTF. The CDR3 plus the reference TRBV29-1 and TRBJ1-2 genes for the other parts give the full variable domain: SAVISQKPSRDICQRGTSLTIQCQVDSQVTMMFWYRQQPGQSLTLIATANQGSEATYESGFVIDKFPISRPNLTFSTLTVSNMSPEDSSIYLCSASLPGQLYGYTFGSGTRLTVV.